A selection of T cell receptor beta chains follows, all from one sample in a study of cytomegalovirus exposure and HLA in healthy donors. The table came from immunoSEQ multiplex PCR; TCRdb's copy has only in-frame clones and leaves some out. This sample has roughly 100,000 clones, with around 10% found just once. Sequenced material: PBMCs. The source of these receptors is a man in his forties in good health and CMV-seropositive. Each CDR3 is given with its conserved first and last residue. A D gene is named only where the DNA matches it firmly. Clone size, where shown, is once, few, many, or a class for clones that have expanded.

>TRBJ2-2|TRBD1|TRBV29-1|few
CSGAGTATANTGELFF
TGCAGCGGTGCCGGGACAGCCACCGCGAACACCGGGGAGCTGTTTTTT
>TRBJ2-1|TRBD2|TRBV15|few
CATSPRGPGLAAYNEQFF
TGTGCCACCAGCCCACGGGGGCCGGGACTAGCGGCCTACAATGAGCAGTTCTTC
>TRBJ2-5|TRBD2|TRBV11-2|few
CASSLTTSGRATETQYF
TGTGCCAGCAGCTTAACGACTAGCGGGAGGGCCACAGAGACCCAGTACTTC
>TRBJ2-5|TRBD2|TRBV7-2|.
CASSFPKGLAAEETQYF
TGTGCCAGCAGCTTCCCTAAGGGACTAGCGGCTGAAGAGACCCAGTACTTC
>TRBJ1-1|TRBD1|TRBV27|.
CASRRTGNTEAFF
TGTGCCAGCAGGAGGACAGGGAACACTGAAGCTTTCTTT
>TRBJ2-7|.|TRBV19|.
CASSIRDTYEQYF
TGTGCCAGTAGTATCCGGGATACCTACGAGCAGTACTTC
>TRBJ2-7|TRBD1|TRBV28|few
CASSSTGTGGEQYF
TGTGCCAGCAGTTCTACCGGGACAGGCGGGGAGCAGTACTTC
>TRBJ1-5|TRBD1|TRBV19|.
CARPRQGAVSNQPQHF
TGTGCCAGACCTCGACAGGGGGCCGTTAGCAATCAGCCCCAGCATTTT
>TRBJ2-5|.|TRBV9|few
CASSPRTAQETQYF
TGTGCCAGCAGCCCCCGGACAGCCCAAGAGACCCAGTACTTC
>TRBJ2-2|.|TRBV11-2|.
CATSSSDRNTGELFF
TGTGCCACCAGTTCATCCGACAGGAACACCGGGGAGCTGTTTTTT
>TRBJ2-4|.|TRBV5-6|.
CASIHKSSRGDIQYF
TGTGCCAGCATCCACAAGTCCAGCCGGGGAGACATTCAGTACTTC
>TRBJ2-7|TRBD2|TRBV11-2|.
CASSPGLAGQYF
TGTGCCAGCAGCCCGGGACTAGCGGGACAGTACTTC
>TRBJ2-5|TRBD1|TRBV9|.
CASSIGTARLGETQYF
TGTGCCAGCAGCATCGGGACAGCCCGTTTGGGGGAGACCCAGTACTTC
>TRBJ2-1|TRBD2|TRBV28|.
CASSRGLDPLNEQFF
TGTGCCAGCAGTCGGGGACTAGACCCCCTCAATGAGCAGTTCTTC
>TRBJ1-2|.|TRBV14|.
CASSQDAYYGYTF
TGTGCCAGCAGCCAAGATGCGTACTATGGCTACACCTTC
>TRBJ1-1|.|TRBV7-2|.
CASSLAQGASTEAFF
TGTGCCAGCAGCTTAGCGCAAGGGGCTTCCACTGAAGCTTTCTTT
>TRBJ2-5|TRBD2|TRBV2|.
CASRKRGHQETQYF
TGTGCCAGCCGGAAGCGGGGACACCAAGAGACCCAGTACTTC
>TRBJ2-7|TRBD1|TRBV11-1|.
CASSSRQGANEQYF
TGTGCCAGCAGCTCCCGACAGGGGGCAAACGAGCAGTACTTC
>TRBJ2-2|.|TRBV5-1|once
CASSLQDAPGELFF
TGCGCCAGCAGCTTACAGGATGCCCCCGGGGAGCTGTTTTTT
>TRBJ2-2|.|TRBV6-4|few
CASSPTGNTGELFF
TGTGCCAGCAGTCCGACAGGGAACACCGGGGAGCTGTTTTTT
>TRBJ2-3|.|TRBV29-1|few
CSVVSPRAPDTQYF
TGCAGCGTTGTTAGTCCCAGGGCCCCAGATACGCAGTATTTT
>TRBJ2-7|.|TRBV25-1|.
CASSDPSEQYF
TGTGCCAGCAGTGATCCGTCCGAGCAGTACTTC
>TRBJ2-7|TRBD2|TRBV6-5|.
CASRGGTSGIYEQYF
TGTGCCAGCAGGGGGGGGACTAGCGGGATCTACGAGCAGTACTTC
>TRBJ1-4|.|TRBV7-6|few
CASSLETEANEKLFF
TGTGCCAGCAGCTTAGAGACAGAAGCTAATGAAAAACTGTTTTTT
>TRBJ2-4|TRBD2|TRBV4-3|few
CASSLHWTSQVAKNIQYF
TGCGCCAGCAGCTTACATTGGACTAGCCAGGTAGCCAAAAACATTCAGTACTTC
>TRBJ2-3|.|TRBV2|.
CASSDRGGHTDTQYF
TGTGCCAGCAGTGATCGGGGTGGCCACACAGATACGCAGTATTTT
>TRBJ1-2|TRBD1|TRBV6-6|.
CASSLQEGQGSNGYTF
TGTGCCAGCTCCCTTCAAGAAGGACAGGGATCAAATGGCTACACCTTC
>TRBJ1-2|TRBD1|TRBV5-4|.
CASSPRTGSNYGYTF
TGTGCCAGCAGCCCACGGACAGGATCTAACTATGGCTACACCTTC
>TRBJ2-7|.|TRBV28|few
CASSLEGGLGEQYF
TGTGCCAGCAGTTTAGAGGGCGGCCTCGGCGAGCAGTACTTC
>TRBJ2-3|TRBD2|TRBV2|.
CASSIRTSDTDTQYF
TGTGCCAGCTCGATAAGGACTAGCGACACAGATACGCAGTATTTT
>TRBJ1-1|.|TRBV5-6|few
CASSLVAGNTEAFF
TGTGCCAGCAGCTTGGTGGCAGGGAACACTGAAGCTTTCTTT
>TRBJ1-2|TRBD1|TRBV27|.
CASSGRQGNYGYTF
TGTGCCAGCAGTGGAAGACAGGGAAACTATGGCTACACCTTC
>TRBJ2-2|TRBD2|TRBV4-2|.
CASSPLSTSGSRELFF
TGTGCCAGCAGCCCCCTCTCGACTAGCGGGAGCCGGGAGCTGTTTTTT
>TRBJ2-1|TRBD1|TRBV15|.
CATSKPGQGNNEQFF
TGTGCCACCAGCAAACCGGGACAGGGTAACAATGAGCAGTTCTTC
>TRBJ2-1|.|TRBV11-3|.
CASSRGSSSYNEQLF
TGTGCCAGCAGTCGGGGATCGAGCTCCTACAATGAGCAGCTCTTC
>TRBJ2-7|TRBD1|TRBV5-1|.
CASSLAGQDQYEQYF
TGCGCCAGCAGCTTGGCGGGACAGGACCAGTACGAGCAGTACTTC
>TRBJ2-5|TRBD2|TRBV7-7|few
CASSLGTSGRIETQYF
TGTGCTAGCAGCTTAGGGACTAGCGGGAGAATAGAGACCCAGTACTTC
>TRBJ1-2|.|TRBV29-1|.
CSVEDSRRGAVGYTF
TGCAGCGTTGAAGATTCGAGGAGAGGTGCGGTTGGCTACACCTTC
>TRBJ2-5|.|TRBV7-9|.
CASKVRESQETQYF
TGTGCCAGCAAGGTCCGGGAATCCCAAGAGACCCAGTACTTC
>TRBJ2-7|TRBD1|TRBV6-5|.
CASSAGQGVLEQYF
TGTGCCAGCAGTGCTGGACAGGGGGTTTTAGAGCAGTACTTC
>TRBJ2-7|.|TRBV7-8|.
CASSFGRDSYEQYF
TGTGCCAGCAGCTTTGGGCGGGATTCCTACGAGCAGTACTTC
>TRBJ2-3|.|TRBV30|few
CAWRERVSTDTQYF
TGTGCCTGGAGAGAGCGGGTTAGCACAGATACGCAGTATTTT
>TRBJ2-1|.|TRBV19|few
CASSAPGSSLFF
TGTGCCAGTAGTGCCCCGGGGTCCTCTTTGTTCTTC